The subject of this entry is one TCR beta chain. This sample was taken from a study of T cell changes during pregnancy in multiple sclerosis. The length of the CDR3 is 15 residues. CDR1 and CDR2 from the germline V gene are MNHEY and SMNVEV (reference sequence). V dropped 6 bases and J dropped 3 bases, with 15 bases sitting between them. Assay: immunoSEQ multiplex PCR; the TCRdb copy retains only in-frame clones and omits some. Here the sample spans more than 80,000 clones, about 95% being singletons. This TCR came from a female donor with multiple sclerosis, enrolled in a pregnancy study. Material: peripheral blood, obtained in the second trimester of pregnancy. V gene TRBV27 combines with J gene TRBJ2-1; possible D gene TRBD2, 6 bases. Written as DNA, the CDR3 is TGTGCCAGCAGGACCCCCCCGGAGGGCTACAATGAGCAGTTCTTC. This sequence encodes CASRTPPEGYNEQFF.